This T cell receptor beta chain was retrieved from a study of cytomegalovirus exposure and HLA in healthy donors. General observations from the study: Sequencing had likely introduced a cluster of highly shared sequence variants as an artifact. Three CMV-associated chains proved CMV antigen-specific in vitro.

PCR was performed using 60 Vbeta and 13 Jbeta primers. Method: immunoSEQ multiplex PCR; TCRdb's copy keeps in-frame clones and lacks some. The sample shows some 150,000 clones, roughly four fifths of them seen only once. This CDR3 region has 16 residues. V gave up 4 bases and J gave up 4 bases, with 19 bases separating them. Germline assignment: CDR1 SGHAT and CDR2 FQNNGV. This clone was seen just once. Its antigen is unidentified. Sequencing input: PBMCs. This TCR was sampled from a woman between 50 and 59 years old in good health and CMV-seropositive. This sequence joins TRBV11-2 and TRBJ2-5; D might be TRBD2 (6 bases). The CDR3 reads CASSSRTGGVGETQYF. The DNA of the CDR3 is TGTGCCAGCAGCTCGAGGACGGGCGGGGTGGGAGAGACCCAGTACTTC.